The clone carrying this T cell receptor beta chain appeared many times. Its antigen is not known. Germline CDR1 and CDR2: SGDLS and YYNGEE. The CDR3 loop spans 14 amino acids. Trimming stripped 1 base from V and 3 bases from J, with 10 bases between. The sample originates from a study of response to subunit inactivated influenza vaccine. Study-wide results and caveats: Few new T cells, the authors suggested, are recruited by each seasonal influenza vaccination.

MiXCR was run by TCRdb on the RT-PCR reads, yielding one entry per CDR3 protein. The sample lists about 800,000 distinct CDR3 sequences; 21% were seen once. The sequenced sample was PBMCs from blood, obtained around 5 days after vaccination. The source is a man between 50 and 59 years old who received an inactivated influenza vaccine. This chain joins TRBV9 and TRBJ1-1; possibly TRBD1 for D (5 bases). CDR3 nucleotide sequence: TGTGCCAGCAGCGTAATCCCAGGGCACACTGAAGCTTTCTTT. It codes for CASSVIPGHTEAFF.